These 9 T cell receptor beta chains were sequenced from one sample in a study of cytomegalovirus exposure and HLA in healthy donors. With 60 Vbeta and 13 Jbeta primers, the PCR was carried out. Libraries were prepared by immunoSEQ multiplex PCR; TCRdb keeps only in-frame clonotypes and omits some of them. The table includes over 100,000 clones, 69% detected once. Sequences were obtained from PBMCs. The origin of the receptors is a woman aged 70 to 79 in good health and CMV-seropositive.

The V call is TRBV30, the J call TRBJ1-6; D is possibly TRBD1 (6 bases). V lost 2 bases and J lost 9, with 11 bases in between. CDR1 is GTSNPN, CDR2 SVGIG, per germline (reference sequence). The length of the CDR3 is 13 residues. CDR3 in amino acids: CAWSLGAGSPLHF. The CDR3 bases are TGTGCCTGGAGTTTGGGGGCGGGTTCACCCCTCCACTTT.

The chain joins TRBV30 to TRBJ1-2, with 7 bases that match TRBD1. V lost 4 bases, J lost 1 base, and 3 bases stayed unmatched. Germline lookup yields CDR1 GTSNPN and CDR2 SVGIG (reference sequence). This CDR3 comprises 13 residues. CDR3 bases: TGTGCCTGGACACAGGGGAGTAACTATGGCTACACCTTC. Encoded protein: CAWTQGSNYGYTF.

This clone was observed a few times. The chain employs TRBV7-9 and TRBJ1-2; the D gene is possibly TRBD1 (5 bases). Trimming shortened V by 4 bases and J by 4 bases, and 13 bases separated the two germline ends. Germline loops: CDR1 SEHNR, CDR2 FQNEAQ (reference sequence). This CDR3 comprises 14 residues. The CDR3 spells CASSSAGHVYGYTF. The CDR3 DNA follows: TGTGCCAGCAGCTCAGCAGGACACGTCTATGGCTACACCTTC.

This clone was observed once. The J gene is TRBJ2-2, the V gene TRBV2; 9 nucleotides line up with TRBD2. The CDR3 spans 16 residues. Germline CDR1 is SNHLY and CDR2 is FYNNEI. V shed 3 bases, J shed 6 bases, and the junction held 8 bases outside the gene matches. In nucleotides, the CDR3 is TGTGCCAGCAGTGAGGGTAGCGGGGGACCAGCCGGGGAGCTGTTTTTT. Translated, it gives CASSEGSGGPAGELFF.

Points on this clone: Distinct nucleotide sequences in the sample also encode this CDR3. The V call is TRBV6-1, the J call TRBJ1-5; D possibly corresponds to TRBD1 (6 bases). V gave up 8 bases and J gave up 1 base, with 15 bases separating them. CDR1 MNHNS and CDR2 SASEGT come from the germline V gene. The CDR3 contains 15 residues. CDR3 coding DNA: TGTGCCAGCCTGGAGGGAGGGACAAGCAATCAGCCCCAGCATTTT. It codes for CASLEGGTSNQPQHF.

V gene TRBV5-1 combines with J gene TRBJ2-5, with D perhaps matching TRBD2 (6 bases). The V and J ends lost 4 bases and 1 base respectively, with 14 bases between them. CDR1 SGHRS and CDR2 YFSETQ come from the germline V gene. The CDR3 runs to 15 residues. CDR3 DNA sequence: TGCGCCAGCAGCCCCTCCATGGGGGGCCAAGAGACCCAGTACTTC. Protein product: CASSPSMGGQETQYF. Full variable domain (missing parts from reference TRBV5-1 and TRBJ2-5): KAGVTQTPRYLIKTRGQQVTLSCSPISGHRSVSWYQQTPGQGLQFLFEYFSETQRNKGNFPGRFSGRQFSNSRSEMNVSTLELGDSALYLCASSPSMGGQETQYFGPGTRLLVL.

The rearrangement joins TRBV11-1 to TRBJ2-5, with D possibly TRBD1 on 6 matching bases. Trimming removed 5 bases at V and 4 bases at J, with 14 bases between. Germline assignment: CDR1 SGHAT and CDR2 FQDESV (reference sequence). This CDR3 region has 14 residues. The CDR3 region has the DNA TGTGCCAGCAGCCCCGGACAGAATCGAGAGACCCAGTACTTC. Translated: CASSPGQNRETQYF.

The rearrangement links TRBV2 to TRBJ1-1; D call uncertain. Trimming pared 5 bases from V and 4 bases from J, leaving 11 bases between. CDR3 length equals 13 residues. The germline gives CDR1 SNHLY, CDR2 FYNNEI. The CDR3 DNA follows: TGTGCCAGCAGTTCGATCGGGAGCACTGAAGCTTTCTTT. This gives the protein CASSSIGSTEAFF.

The chain combines TRBV6-6 with TRBJ2-5, with D unresolved. This CDR3 is built from 13 residues. Trimming took off 7 bases at V and 3 bases at J, with 12 bases between the two ends. Looked up from germline, CDR1 is MNHNY and CDR2 is SVGAGI (reference sequence). This chain's CDR3 is CASTARSEETQYF. CDR3 nucleotide sequence: TGTGCCAGCACCGCGAGGAGTGAAGAGACCCAGTACTTC.